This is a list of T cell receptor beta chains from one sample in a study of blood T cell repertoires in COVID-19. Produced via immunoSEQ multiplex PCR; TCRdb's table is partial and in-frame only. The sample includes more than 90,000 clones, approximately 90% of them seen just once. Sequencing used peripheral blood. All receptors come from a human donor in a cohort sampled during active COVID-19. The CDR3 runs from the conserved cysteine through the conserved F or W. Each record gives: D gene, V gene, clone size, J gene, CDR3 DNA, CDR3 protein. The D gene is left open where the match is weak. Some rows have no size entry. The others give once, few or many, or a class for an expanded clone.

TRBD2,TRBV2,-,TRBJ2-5,TGTGCCAGCAGTGAAGGGGCGGGAGTGGGAGAGACCCAGTACTTC,CASSEGAGVGETQYF
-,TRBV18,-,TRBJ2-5,TGTGCCAGCTCACCAAGGGGCCGAGAGACCCAGTACTTC,CASSPRGRETQYF
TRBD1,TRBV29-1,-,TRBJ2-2,TGCAGCGTTGGGGGTGACAGGGTATGGACCGGGGAGCTGTTTTTT,CSVGGDRVWTGELFF
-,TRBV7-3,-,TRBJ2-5,TGTGCCAGCAGCTTAAGTGGCAGGGGAGAGACCCAGTACTTC,CASSLSGRGETQYF
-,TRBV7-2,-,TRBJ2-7,TGTGCCAGCAGCTCCTACCGACAAGTTACCTACGAGCAGTACTTC,CASSSYRQVTYEQYF
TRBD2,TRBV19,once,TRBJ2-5,TGTGCCAGTAGTCCCGGGACTAGCGAGCGAGTTTCCTACTTC,CASSPGTSERVSYF
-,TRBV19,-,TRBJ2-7,TGTGCCAGTAGTCCTCACCATCGAGGGATCTACGAGCAGTACTTC,CASSPHHRGIYEQYF
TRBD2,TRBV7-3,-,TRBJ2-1,TGTGCCAGCAGCTCTTCGACTAGCGGGGTTGGTGAGCAGTTCTTC,CASSSSTSGVGEQFF
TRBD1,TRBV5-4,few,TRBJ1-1,TGTGCCAGCAGCTCTTTACAGGGGGGGAGCACTGAAGCTTTCTTT,CASSSLQGGSTEAFF
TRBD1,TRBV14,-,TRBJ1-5,TGTGCCAGCAGCCAGGGGGGACAGGGGGCTCAGCCCCAGCATTTT,CASSQGGQGAQPQHF
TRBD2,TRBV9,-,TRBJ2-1,TGTGCCAGCAGCCCCATAGTACCCAGCGGGGGGTACAATGAGCAGTTCTTC,CASSPIVPSGGYNEQFF
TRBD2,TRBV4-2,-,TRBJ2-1,TGTGCCAGCAGCCCGTCACGGGGTAGCGGGAGGCCGACAAGCTCCTACAATGAGCAGTTCTTC,CASSPSRGSGRPTSSYNEQFF
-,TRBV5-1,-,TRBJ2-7,TGCGCCAGCAGCACCTGGACTGCAGCATACGAGCAGTACTTC,CASSTWTAAYEQYF
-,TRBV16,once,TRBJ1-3,TGTGCCAGCAGTCATAGTAGGGGCTCTGGAAACACCATATATTTT,CASSHSRGSGNTIYF
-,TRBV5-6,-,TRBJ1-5,TGTGCCAGCAGCTCGGGGGTGTTTGGCAATCAGCCCCAGCATTTT,CASSSGVFGNQPQHF
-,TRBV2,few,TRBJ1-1,TGTGCCAGCACTGGCTTTGGGCCGCCTGAAGCTTTCTTT,CASTGFGPPEAFF
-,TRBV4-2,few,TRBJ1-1,TGTGCCAGCAGCCAAGAAGACTATCCGGGCTTTGAAGCTTTCTTT,CASSQEDYPGFEAFF
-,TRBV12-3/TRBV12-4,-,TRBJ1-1,TGTGCCAGCAGTACAGCGGTAGGGGAAGCTTTCTTT,CASSTAVGEAFF
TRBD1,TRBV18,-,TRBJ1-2,TGTGCCAGCTCACCAGCGGGACAGGAGGGCTATGGCTACACCTTC,CASSPAGQEGYGYTF
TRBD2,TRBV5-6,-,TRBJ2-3,TGTGCCAGCAGCTTGGGACTAGCGGGGCCCCCCACAGATACGCAGTATTTT,CASSLGLAGPPTDTQYF
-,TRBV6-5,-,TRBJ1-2,TGTGCCAGCAGTTCTTCAACTACTAACTATGGCTACACCTTC,CASSSSTTNYGYTF
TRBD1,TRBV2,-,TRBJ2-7,TGTGCCAGCAGTTGGGACAGGGCCTACGAGCAGTACTTC,CASSWDRAYEQYF